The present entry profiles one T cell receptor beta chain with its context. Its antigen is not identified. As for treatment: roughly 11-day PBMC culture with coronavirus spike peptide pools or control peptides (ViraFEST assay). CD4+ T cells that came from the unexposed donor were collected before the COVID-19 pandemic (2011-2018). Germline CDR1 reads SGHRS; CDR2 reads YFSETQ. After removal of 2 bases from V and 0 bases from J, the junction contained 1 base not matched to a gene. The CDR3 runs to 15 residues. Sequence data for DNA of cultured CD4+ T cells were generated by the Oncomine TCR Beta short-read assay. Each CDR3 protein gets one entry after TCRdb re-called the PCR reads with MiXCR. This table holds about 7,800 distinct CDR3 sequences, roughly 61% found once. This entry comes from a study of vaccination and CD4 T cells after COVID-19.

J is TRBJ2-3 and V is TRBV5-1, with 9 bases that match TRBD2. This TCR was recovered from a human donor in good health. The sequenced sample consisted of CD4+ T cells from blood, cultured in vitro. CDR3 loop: CASSLGLASTDTQYF. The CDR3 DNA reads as TGCGCCAGCAGCTTAGGACTAGCGAGCACAGATACGCAGTATTTT.